This T cell receptor beta chain was documented in a study of cytomegalovirus exposure and HLA in healthy donors. General study findings and limits: Links to common viral pathogens appeared, in a later analysis, for several of the most significant clusters. Clonal expansion, a later analysis showed, was greater in HLA-associated TCR beta chains than in equally common others. It is likely that the observed cluster of highly shared sequence variants was a sequencing artifact. Reportedly, TCR beta sequences accurately predicted HLA-A and HLA-B alleles in most subjects.

With regard to this clone: Antigen unknown.

A multiplex PCR was run with 60 Vbeta primers and 13 Jbeta primers. The table came from immunoSEQ multiplex PCR; TCRdb's copy has only in-frame clones and leaves some out. The sample has 150,000 or so clones, about 83% seen once. Sequencing used PBMCs. This receptor was taken from a man aged 40-49 years in good health and CMV-seropositive.

The CDR3 DNA sequence: TGTGCCAGCAGCGGACTAGCGGGAAACAATGAGCAGTTCTTC. Its protein is CASSGLAGNNEQFF. The chain recombines TRBV7-6 with TRBJ2-1; 12 bases agree with TRBD2. The CDR3 extends over 14 amino acids. CDR1 is SGHVS and CDR2 is FNYEAQ in the germline V gene. V dropped 5 bases and J dropped 5; count of bases not matched to a gene: 1.